Shown below are 22 T cell receptor beta chains from a single sample sequenced in a study of blood T cell repertoires in COVID-19. TCRdb's copy holds only in-frame clones and misses some; the assay was immunoSEQ multiplex PCR. The sample shows over 200,000 clones, around 75% of them seen only once. Sequences were obtained from peripheral blood. The receptors come from a human donor in a cohort sampled during active COVID-19.

The chain links TRBV19 to TRBJ2-7, with a tentative D call TRBD1 (7 bases). The V end was cut by 7 bases, the J end by 2 bases, with 12 bases between. The CDR3 consists of 13 residues. Germline V gene sequence: CDR1 LNHDA, CDR2 SQIVND (reference sequence). The CDR3 DNA is TGTGCCAGTACCCGCGGGACAGCCTACGAGCAGTACTTC. Translating gives CASTRGTAYEQYF.

The rearrangement links TRBV29-1 to TRBJ2-1; TRBD1 matches 8 bases. V was pared by 4 bases and J by 4 bases, with 9 bases of the junction left unmatched. Germline V gene lookup returns CDR1 SQVTM and CDR2 ANQGSEA. The CDR3 sequence is 15 residues long. CDR3 protein: CSVGRRTGFYNEQFF. CDR3 sequence (DNA): TGCAGCGTTGGTCGTAGGACAGGGTTTTACAATGAGCAGTTCTTC.

This clone showed up just once. The V call is TRBV9, the J call TRBJ1-2, with TRBD1 matching 9 bases. V lost 4 bases and J lost 2; bases outside the gene matches: 6. Germline CDR1 SGDLS, CDR2 YYNGEE. The CDR3 length is 15 residues. The CDR3 coding sequence is TGTGCCAGCAGCCCCCGACAGGGGGGAAACTATGGCTACACCTTC. This codes for CASSPRQGGNYGYTF. The full variable domain, its missing parts supplied by reference TRBV9 and TRBJ1-2, is DSGVTQTPKHLITATGQRVTLRCSPRSGDLSVYWYQQSLDQGLQFLIQYYNGEERAKGNILERFSAQQFPDLHSELNLSSLELGDSALYFCASSPRQGGNYGYTFGSGTRLTVV.

Concerning this clone itself: Different DNA sequences within this sample yield the same CDR3. The V and J genes are TRBV27 and TRBJ1-5; no firm D call. The germline CDR1 and CDR2 sequences are MNHEY and SMNVEV (reference sequence). Between the trimmed V and J ends, which lost 2 bases and 0 bases, there was a span of 8 bases. This CDR3 is 15 amino acids long. This CDR3 is CASSLRGYSNQPQHF. The CDR3 nucleotides read TGTGCCAGCAGTTTACGCGGGTATAGCAATCAGCCCCAGCATTTT.

V usage is TRBV20-1 and J usage is TRBJ2-3; 11 bases line up with TRBD2. The CDR3 has 15 residues. Germline V CDR1 and CDR2: DFQATT, SNEGSKA (reference sequence). The V gene end was trimmed by 3 bases and the J gene end by 5 bases; junction bases not matched to a gene: 7. The CDR3 nucleotides are TGCAGTGCTAGTAGGGCTAGCGGGAGGAGAGATACGCAGTATTTT. Protein sequence: CSASRASGRRDTQYF.

The V call is TRBV5-4, the J call TRBJ2-6, with D unclear. This CDR3 has 15 amino acids. The germline V and J ends were trimmed by 6 bases and 5 bases, with 15 bases remaining between them. CDR1 is SGHNT, CDR2 YYREEE, per germline (reference sequence). The CDR3 protein is CASTSRELWANVLTF. CDR3 bases: TGTGCCAGCACCTCCCGTGAGCTCTGGGCCAACGTCCTGACTTTC.

Written as DNA, the CDR3 is TGTGCCAGCAGGGACCGGGAGTTTATGAACACTGAAGCTTTCTTT. This translates into CASRDREFMNTEAFF. This chain connects TRBV28 to TRBJ1-1; D not resolved. The CDR3 is 15 residues long. The germline V gene has CDR1 MDHEN and CDR2 SYDVKM. V lost 6 bases and J lost 0, with 14 bases in between.

This clone was observed at least ten times. The V and J genes are TRBV7-2 and TRBJ1-4; 7 bases line up with TRBD1. The germline V gene has CDR1 SGHTA and CDR2 FQGNSA. V dropped 1 base and J dropped 7; count of bases not matched to a gene: 6. The CDR3 contains 15 residues. CDR3 bases: TGTGCCAGCAGCTTAGGGGACAGCTTGAGTGAAAAACTGTTTTTT. It codes for CASSLGDSLSEKLFF.

DNA of the CDR3: TGTGCCAGCAGCTTACAGGGGAGTTACAATGAGCAGTTCTTC. It specifies CASSLQGSYNEQFF. This chain connects TRBV7-6 to TRBJ2-1, with D perhaps TRBD1 (6 bases). V lost 2 bases and J 4 bases, leaving 9 bases between the germline ends. Germline V gene lookup returns CDR1 SGHVS and CDR2 FNYEAQ. CDR3 length: 14 amino acids.

The chain joins TRBV11-2 to TRBJ2-3; D not resolved. The length of the CDR3 is 16 residues. The V gene lost 1 base and the J gene lost 0 bases, with 11 bases spanning the gap. Germline V CDR1 and CDR2: SGHAT, FQNNGV. The CDR3 nucleotides are TGTGCCAGCAGCTTAGTGGGCTATACAAGCACAGATACGCAGTATTTT. This translates into CASSLVGYTSTDTQYF.

The chain combines TRBV5-1 with TRBJ2-1, with a tentative D call TRBD1 (5 bases). Germline V gives CDR1 SGHRS, CDR2 YFSETQ. The length of the CDR3 is 20 residues. V was clipped by 3 bases and J by 0 bases, with 25 bases between them. The CDR3 DNA reads as TGCGCCAGCAGCTCATTCGGACAACAAGACTCCACCAGCTCCTACAATGAGCAGTTCTTC. It specifies CASSSFGQQDSTSSYNEQFF.

The genes are TRBV6-5 and TRBJ1-3; no firm D call. Germline V gives CDR1 MNHEY, CDR2 SVGAGI. The CDR3 runs to 16 residues. Deletions cut 0 bases from V and 0 bases from J, with 9 bases between. CDR3 sequence: CASSYSAGLSGNTIYF. The CDR3 DNA reads TGTGCCAGCAGTTACTCTGCCGGTCTCTCTGGAAACACCATATATTTT.

The rearrangement joins TRBV6-1 to TRBJ2-7; 16 bases are shared with TRBD2. The trim removed 4 bases at V and 6 bases at J, leaving 9 bases unmatched. This CDR3 spans 17 amino acids. Germline V CDR1 and CDR2: MNHNS, SASEGT. In DNA form, the CDR3 reads TGTGCCAGCAGTGCCAGGGGACTAGCGGGAGGGCTGGGCGAGCAGTACTTC. This encodes CASSARGLAGGLGEQYF.

The chain's CDR3 is CASSQADQGAGNQPQHF. The CDR3 nucleotides read TGTGCCAGCTCACAGGCGGACCAGGGGGCAGGCAATCAGCCCCAGCATTTT. This chain uses TRBV18 with TRBJ1-5; 8 bases map to TRBD1. From germline, CDR1 is KGHSH and CDR2 LQKENI. The CDR3 has 17 residues. The ends lost 4 bases at V and 2 bases at J; junction bases unmatched: 10.

The V gene is TRBV27, the J gene TRBJ1-2, with TRBD1 identical over 7 bases. Germline V gene sequence: CDR1 MNHEY, CDR2 SMNVEV (reference sequence). The CDR3 loop spans 14 amino acids. The trim removed 5 bases at V and 2 bases at J, leaving 5 bases unmatched. The CDR3 region is CASSPRDSNYGYTF. The CDR3 bases are TGTGCCAGCAGTCCGAGGGACAGCAACTATGGCTACACCTTC.

The chain links TRBV3-1 (or the pseudogene TRBV3-2) to TRBJ2-4, with 11 bases lining up with TRBD1. Germline values: CDR1 LGHDT, CDR2 YNNKEL (reference sequence). The V segment lost 4 bases and the J segment 7 bases; nucleotides outside the gene matches: 3. This CDR3 is 14 amino acids long. Here the CDR3 DNA reads TGTGCCAGCAGCCCCGGACAGGGGGCCAACATTCAGTACTTC. Protein sequence: CASSPGQGANIQYF.

The count of this clone is one. The chain employs TRBV6-5 and TRBJ2-7; no clear D. V gave up 0 bases and J gave up 1 base, with 10 bases separating them. Germline-derived CDR1 and CDR2 are MNHEY and SVGAGI. CDR3 size: 15 residues. The CDR3 here is CASSYSDSRSYEQYF. The CDR3 nucleotides are TGTGCCAGCAGTTACTCAGACTCCCGATCCTACGAGCAGTACTTC.

V usage is TRBV6-2 or TRBV6-3 and J usage is TRBJ2-5; 10 nucleotides line up with TRBD2. V shed 2 bases, J shed 4 bases, and the junction held 4 bases outside the gene matches. The germline gives CDR1 MNHEY, CDR2 SVGEGT. This CDR3 comprises 15 residues. The CDR3 here is CASSYASGRGETQYF. DNA for the CDR3: TGTGCCAGCAGTTACGCTAGCGGGAGAGGAGAGACCCAGTACTTC.

This sequence joins TRBV19 and TRBJ2-7, with D possibly being TRBD2 (5 bases). The CDR3 is made up of 16 amino acids. The germline CDR1 and CDR2 sequences are LNHDA and SQIVND (reference sequence). Trimming removed 5 bases at V and 3 bases at J, with 20 bases between. This CDR3 is CASSPSPEGWRYEQYF. In DNA form, the CDR3 reads TGTGCCAGTAGTCCGTCCCCCGAGGGCTGGCGCTACGAGCAGTACTTC. The whole variable domain, remainder taken from reference TRBV19 and TRBJ2-7, is DGGITQSPKYLFRKEGQNVTLSCEQNLNHDAMYWYRQDPGQGLRLIYYSQIVNDFQKGDIAEGYSVSREKKESFPLTVTSAQKNPTAFYLCASSPSPEGWRYEQYFGPGTRLTVT.

V and J are TRBV7-2 and TRBJ2-3; 8 positions match TRBD1. CDR3 size: 15 residues. The V gene end was trimmed by 1 base and the J gene end by 4 bases; junction bases not matched to a gene: 4. Germline V lookup: CDR1 SGHTA, CDR2 FQGNSA. In DNA form, the CDR3 reads TGTGCCAGCAGCTTAGTTGGACAGGGCTCAGATACGCAGTATTTT. Translated, it gives CASSLVGQGSDTQYF.

The CDR3 DNA reads TGTGCCAGCAGCTTAGATCAGAAGAGCGGGGGTTCCTCTGGGGCCAACGTCCTGACTTTC. Translating gives CASSLDQKSGGSSGANVLTF. This chain connects TRBV11-3 to TRBJ2-6; 8 bases are shared with TRBD2. Trimming took 0 bases from V and 0 from J; bases not matched to a gene: 10. Germline V CDR1 and CDR2: SGHNT, YENEEA. The CDR3 extends over 20 amino acids.

The chain joins TRBV18 to TRBJ1-5, with D tentatively TRBD1 (5 bases). The germline V gene has CDR1 KGHSH and CDR2 LQKENI. V lost 2 bases to trimming and J lost 6 bases, with 14 bases between them. The CDR3 loop spans 15 amino acids. The CDR3 DNA follows: TGTGCCAGCTCACCAAATGGTGGGGCAAGTCAGCCCCAGCATTTT. This gives the protein CASSPNGGASQPQHF.